The present entry profiles one T cell receptor beta chain with its context. Its antigen is unidentified. Additional DNA sequences in this sample encode the identical CDR3. Naive CD8 cells lacked CD45RO, underwent positive selection for CCR7 and left out terminally differentiated effector memory CD45RA+ cells. The authors loaded 200 ng DNA, some 32,000 T cell genomes, into sorted-subset replicate PCRs. The table came from immunoSEQ multiplex PCR; TCRdb's copy has only in-frame clones and leaves some out. The sample has roughly 590,000 clones; roughly 95% are singletons. The sample originates from a study of shared clonotypes between healthy human individuals. Germline V gene sequence: CDR1 LGHNA, CDR2 YNFKEQ. The CDR3 extends over 19 amino acids. V lost 1 base and J lost 14, with 35 bases in between. General study results and limits: Owing to a small donor count, the genetic and exposure-history diversity represented was limited.

The sample consisted of naive CD8+ T cells sorted from blood. This TCR came from a woman aged 25 to 39 in good health. This chain links TRBV4-2 with TRBJ1-2, with a weak D call TRBD1 (6 bases). CDR3 coding DNA: TGTGCCAGCAGCCAAGCCGAGTCCCATATCGAGTCAGCTCCTCAGGGGAGGACCTTC. This sequence encodes CASSQAESHIESAPQGRTF.